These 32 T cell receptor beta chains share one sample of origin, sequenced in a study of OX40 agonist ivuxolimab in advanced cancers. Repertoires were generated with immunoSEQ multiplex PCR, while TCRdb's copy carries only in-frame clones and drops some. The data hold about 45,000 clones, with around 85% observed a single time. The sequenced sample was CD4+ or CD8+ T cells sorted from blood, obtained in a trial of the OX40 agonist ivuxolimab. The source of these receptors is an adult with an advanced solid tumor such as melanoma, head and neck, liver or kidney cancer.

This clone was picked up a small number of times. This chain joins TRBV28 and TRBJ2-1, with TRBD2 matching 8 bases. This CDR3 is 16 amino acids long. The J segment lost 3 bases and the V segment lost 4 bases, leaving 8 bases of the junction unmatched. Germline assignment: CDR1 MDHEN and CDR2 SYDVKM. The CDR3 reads CASSSSGTRVYNEQFF. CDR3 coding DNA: TGTGCCAGCAGTTCCTCCGGGACTAGAGTCTACAATGAGCAGTTCTTC. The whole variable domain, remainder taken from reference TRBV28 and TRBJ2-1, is DVKVTQSSRYLVKRTGEKVFLECVQDMDHENMFWYRQDPGLGLRLIYFSYDVKMKEKGDIPEGYSVSREKKERFSLILESASTNQTSMYLCASSSSGTRVYNEQFFGPGTRLTVL.

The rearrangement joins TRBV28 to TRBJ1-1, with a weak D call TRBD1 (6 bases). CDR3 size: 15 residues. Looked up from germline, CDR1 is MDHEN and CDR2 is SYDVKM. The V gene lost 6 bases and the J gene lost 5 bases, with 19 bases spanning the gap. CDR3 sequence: CASRRTRGAGTEAFF. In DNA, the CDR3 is TGTGCCAGCAGGAGAACACGGGGGGCTGGTACTGAAGCTTTCTTT. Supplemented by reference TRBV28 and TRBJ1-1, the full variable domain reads DVKVTQSSRYLVKRTGEKVFLECVQDMDHENMFWYRQDPGLGLRLIYFSYDVKMKEKGDIPEGYSVSREKKERFSLILESASTNQTSMYLCASRRTRGAGTEAFFGQGTRLTVV.

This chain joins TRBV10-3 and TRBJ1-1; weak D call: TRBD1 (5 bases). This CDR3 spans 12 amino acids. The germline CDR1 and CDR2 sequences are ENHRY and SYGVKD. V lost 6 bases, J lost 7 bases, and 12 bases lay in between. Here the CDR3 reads CAISSGTDEAFF. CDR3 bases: TGTGCCATCAGCTCTGGGACGGATGAAGCTTTCTTT.

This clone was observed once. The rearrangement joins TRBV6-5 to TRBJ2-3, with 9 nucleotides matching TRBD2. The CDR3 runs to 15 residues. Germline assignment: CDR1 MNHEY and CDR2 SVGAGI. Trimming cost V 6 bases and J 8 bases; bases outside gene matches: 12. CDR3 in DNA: TGTGCCAGCAGACCTGAGGGACTAGCCTACGGTACGCAGTATTTT. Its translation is CASRPEGLAYGTQYF.

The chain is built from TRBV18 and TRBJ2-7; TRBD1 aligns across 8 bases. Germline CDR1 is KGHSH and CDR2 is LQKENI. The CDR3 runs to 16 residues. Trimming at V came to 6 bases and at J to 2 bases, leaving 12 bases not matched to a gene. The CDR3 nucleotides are TGTGCCAGCTCTTCCGTGGACAGGGTGGCCGCCTACGAGCAGTACTTC. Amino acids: CASSSVDRVAAYEQYF.

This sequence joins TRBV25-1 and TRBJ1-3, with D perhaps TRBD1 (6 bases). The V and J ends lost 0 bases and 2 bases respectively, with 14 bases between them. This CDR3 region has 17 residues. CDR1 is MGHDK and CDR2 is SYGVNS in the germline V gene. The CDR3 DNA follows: TGTGCCAGCAGTGAATATGGAGGGGCAGGGGCTGGAAACACCATATATTTT. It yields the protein CASSEYGGAGAGNTIYF.

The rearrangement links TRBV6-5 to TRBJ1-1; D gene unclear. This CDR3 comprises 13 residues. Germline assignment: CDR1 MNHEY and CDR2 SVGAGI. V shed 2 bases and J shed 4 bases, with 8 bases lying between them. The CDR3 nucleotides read TGTGCCAGCAGTTACAATTCGGGCACTGAAGCTTTCTTT. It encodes CASSYNSGTEAFF.

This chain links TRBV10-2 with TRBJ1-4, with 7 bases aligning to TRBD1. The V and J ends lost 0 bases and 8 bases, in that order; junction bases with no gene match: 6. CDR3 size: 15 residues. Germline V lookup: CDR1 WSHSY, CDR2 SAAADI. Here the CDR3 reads CASSESGGQMEKLFF. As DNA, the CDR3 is TGCGCCAGCAGTGAGTCGGGGGGACAGATGGAAAAACTGTTTTTT.

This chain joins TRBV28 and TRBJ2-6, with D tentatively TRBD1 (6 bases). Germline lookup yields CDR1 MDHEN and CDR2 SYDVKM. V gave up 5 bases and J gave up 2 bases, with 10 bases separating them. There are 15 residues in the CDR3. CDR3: CASSLTGTGANVLTF. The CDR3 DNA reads TGTGCCAGCAGTCTGACAGGAACTGGGGCCAACGTCCTGACTTTC.

The CDR3 region is CASSMRTGTTDTQYF. CDR3 coding DNA: TGTGCCAGTAGTATGCGGACAGGGACAACAGATACGCAGTATTTT. V gene TRBV19 combines with J gene TRBJ2-3; TRBD1 agrees at 8 bases. Germline V CDR1 and CDR2: LNHDA, SQIVND (reference sequence). V lost 3 bases and J lost 3; bases outside the gene matches: 5. The CDR3 covers 15 residues.

CDR3 coding DNA: TGTGCCAGCAGCCCTGGGATTAGCAATCAGCCCCAGCATTTT. Translation gives CASSPGISNQPQHF. The genes are TRBV2 and TRBJ1-5; D not certain. V dropped 6 bases and J dropped 0 bases, with 9 bases sitting between them. The CDR3 covers 14 residues. Per germline, CDR1 SNHLY and CDR2 FYNNEI.

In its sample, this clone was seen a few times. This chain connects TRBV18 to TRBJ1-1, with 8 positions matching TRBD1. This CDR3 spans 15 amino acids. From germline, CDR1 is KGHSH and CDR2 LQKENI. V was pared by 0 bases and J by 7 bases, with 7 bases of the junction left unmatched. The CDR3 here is CASSPPSRQGLEAFF. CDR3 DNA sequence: TGTGCCAGCTCACCACCAAGCCGACAGGGGCTTGAAGCTTTCTTT.

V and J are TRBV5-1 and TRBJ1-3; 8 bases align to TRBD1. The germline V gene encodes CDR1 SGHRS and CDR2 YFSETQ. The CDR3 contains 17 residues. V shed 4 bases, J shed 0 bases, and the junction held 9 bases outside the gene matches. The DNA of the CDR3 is TGCGCCAGCAGCAAGGTGGACAGGGCGGTCTCTGGAAACACCATATATTTT. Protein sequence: CASSKVDRAVSGNTIYF.

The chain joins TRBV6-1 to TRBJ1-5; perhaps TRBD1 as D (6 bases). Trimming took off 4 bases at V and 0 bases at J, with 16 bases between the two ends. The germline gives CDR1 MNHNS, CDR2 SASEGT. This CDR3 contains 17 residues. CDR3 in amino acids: CASSVQGGVDSNQPQHF. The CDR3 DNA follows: TGTGCCAGCAGTGTACAGGGAGGTGTGGATAGCAATCAGCCCCAGCATTTT.

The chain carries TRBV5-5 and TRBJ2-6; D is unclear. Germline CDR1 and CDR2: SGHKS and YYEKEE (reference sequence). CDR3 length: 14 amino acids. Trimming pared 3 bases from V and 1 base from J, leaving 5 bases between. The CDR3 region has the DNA TGTGCCAGCAGCTCATCATCTGGGGCCAACGTCCTGACTTTC. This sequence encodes CASSSSSGANVLTF.

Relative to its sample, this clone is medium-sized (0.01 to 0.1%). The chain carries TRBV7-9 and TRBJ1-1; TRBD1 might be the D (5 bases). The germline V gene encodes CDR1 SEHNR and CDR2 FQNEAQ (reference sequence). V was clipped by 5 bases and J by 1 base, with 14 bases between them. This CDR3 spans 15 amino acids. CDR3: CASSRSRGQNTEAFF. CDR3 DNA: TGTGCCAGCAGCCGGTCCCGCGGACAGAACACTGAAGCTTTCTTT.

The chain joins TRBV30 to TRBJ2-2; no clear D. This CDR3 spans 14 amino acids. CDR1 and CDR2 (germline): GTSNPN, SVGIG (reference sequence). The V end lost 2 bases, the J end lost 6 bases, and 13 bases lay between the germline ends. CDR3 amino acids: CAWSPRLAPGELFF. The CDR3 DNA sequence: TGTGCCTGGAGTCCCCGACTGGCGCCCGGGGAGCTGTTTTTT.

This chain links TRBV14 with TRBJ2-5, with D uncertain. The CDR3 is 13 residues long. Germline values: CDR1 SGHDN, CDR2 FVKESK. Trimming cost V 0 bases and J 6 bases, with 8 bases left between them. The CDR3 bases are TGTGCCAGCAGCCAAGAATCATCAAAGACCCAGTACTTC. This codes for CASSQESSKTQYF.

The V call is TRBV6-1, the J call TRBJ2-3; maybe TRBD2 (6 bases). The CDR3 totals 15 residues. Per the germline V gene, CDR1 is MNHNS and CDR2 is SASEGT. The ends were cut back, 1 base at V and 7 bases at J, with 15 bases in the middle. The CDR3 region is CASSEVLLATHTQYF. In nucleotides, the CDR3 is TGTGCCAGCAGTGAAGTTCTGCTAGCGACACATACGCAGTATTTT.

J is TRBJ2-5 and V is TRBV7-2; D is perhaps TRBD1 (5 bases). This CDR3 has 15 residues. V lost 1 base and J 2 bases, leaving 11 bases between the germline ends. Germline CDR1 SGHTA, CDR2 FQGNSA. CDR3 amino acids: CASSLVWTTQETQYF. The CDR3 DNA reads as TGTGCCAGCAGCTTAGTTTGGACAACACAAGAGACCCAGTACTTC.

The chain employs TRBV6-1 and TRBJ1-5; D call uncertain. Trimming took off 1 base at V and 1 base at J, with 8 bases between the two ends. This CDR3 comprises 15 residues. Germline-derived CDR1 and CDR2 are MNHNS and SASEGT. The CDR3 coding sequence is TGTGCCAGCAGTGAAGTCCCATCCAGCAATCAGCCCCAGCATTTT. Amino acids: CASSEVPSSNQPQHF.

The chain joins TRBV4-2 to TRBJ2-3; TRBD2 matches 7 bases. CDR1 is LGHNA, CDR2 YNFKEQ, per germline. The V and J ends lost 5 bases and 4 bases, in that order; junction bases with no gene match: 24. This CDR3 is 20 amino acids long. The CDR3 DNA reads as TGTGCCAGCAGCTCGCAGTGGAGTGGGAGGGCCCGGGTCGATGCAGATACGCAGTATTTT. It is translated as CASSSQWSGRARVDADTQYF.

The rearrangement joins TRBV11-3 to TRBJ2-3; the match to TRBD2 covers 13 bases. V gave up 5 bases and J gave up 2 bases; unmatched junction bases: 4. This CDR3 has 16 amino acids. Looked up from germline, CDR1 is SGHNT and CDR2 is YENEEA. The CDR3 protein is CASSPGLAGITDTQYF. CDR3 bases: TGTGCCAGCAGCCCGGGACTAGCGGGAATCACAGATACGCAGTATTTT.

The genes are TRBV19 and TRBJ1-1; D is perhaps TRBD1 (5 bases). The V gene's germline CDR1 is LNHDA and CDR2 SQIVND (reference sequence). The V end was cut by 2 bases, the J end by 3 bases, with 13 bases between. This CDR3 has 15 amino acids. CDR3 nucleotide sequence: TGTGCCAGTAGTATAAAAGGAAGGGGTGACACTGAAGCTTTCTTT. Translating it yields CASSIKGRGDTEAFF.

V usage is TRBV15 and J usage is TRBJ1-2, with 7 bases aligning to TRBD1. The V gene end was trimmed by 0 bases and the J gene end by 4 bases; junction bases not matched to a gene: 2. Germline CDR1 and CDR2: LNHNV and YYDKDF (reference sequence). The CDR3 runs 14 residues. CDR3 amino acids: CATSRDRGTYGYTF. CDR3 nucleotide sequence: TGTGCCACCAGCAGAGACAGGGGGACCTATGGCTACACCTTC. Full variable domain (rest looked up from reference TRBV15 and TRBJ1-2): DAMVIQNPRYQVTQFGKPVTLSCSQTLNHNVMYWYQQKSSQAPKLLFHYYDKDFNNEADTPDNFQSRRPNTSFCFLDIRSPGLGDTAMYLCATSRDRGTYGYTFGSGTRLTVV.

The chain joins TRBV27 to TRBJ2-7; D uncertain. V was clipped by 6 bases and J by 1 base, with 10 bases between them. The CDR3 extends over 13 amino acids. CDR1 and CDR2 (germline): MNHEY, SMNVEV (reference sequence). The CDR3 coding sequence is TGTGCCAGCAGCGGGCCGCGTTCCTACGAGCAGTACTTC. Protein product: CASSGPRSYEQYF.

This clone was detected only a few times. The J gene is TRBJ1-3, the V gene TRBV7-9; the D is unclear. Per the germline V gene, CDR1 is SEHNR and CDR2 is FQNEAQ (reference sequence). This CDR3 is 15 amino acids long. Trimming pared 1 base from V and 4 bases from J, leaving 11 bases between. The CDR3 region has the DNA TGTGCCAGCAGCTTAGGAGTTCGGTCGGGAAACACCATATATTTT. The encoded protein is CASSLGVRSGNTIYF.

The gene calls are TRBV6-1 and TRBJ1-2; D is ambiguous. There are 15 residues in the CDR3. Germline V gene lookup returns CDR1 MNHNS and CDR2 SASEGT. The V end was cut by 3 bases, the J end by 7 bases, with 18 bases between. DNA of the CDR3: TGTGCCAGCAGTGAGGGCCCCTCACTCATCGGTGGCTACACCTTC. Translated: CASSEGPSLIGGYTF.

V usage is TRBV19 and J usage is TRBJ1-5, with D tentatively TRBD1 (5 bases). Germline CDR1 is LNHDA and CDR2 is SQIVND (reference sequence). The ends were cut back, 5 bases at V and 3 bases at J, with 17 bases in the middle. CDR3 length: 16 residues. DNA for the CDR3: TGTGCCAGTAGTCCCGTCAGGGCGCCAAACAATCAGCCCCAGCATTTT. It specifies CASSPVRAPNNQPQHF.

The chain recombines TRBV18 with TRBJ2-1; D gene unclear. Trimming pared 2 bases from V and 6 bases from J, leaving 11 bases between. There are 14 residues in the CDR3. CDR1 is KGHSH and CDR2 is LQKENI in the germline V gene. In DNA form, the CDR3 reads TGTGCCAGCTCACCATCCACAGCTACCAATGAGCAGTTCTTC. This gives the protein CASSPSTATNEQFF.

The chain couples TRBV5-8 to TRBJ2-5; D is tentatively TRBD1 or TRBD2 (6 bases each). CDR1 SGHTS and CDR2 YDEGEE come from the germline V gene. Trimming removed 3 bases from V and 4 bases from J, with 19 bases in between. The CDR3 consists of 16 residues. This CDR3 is CASSSRSGGRRETQYF. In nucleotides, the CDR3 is TGTGCCAGCAGCTCCCGATCCGGGGGCAGGCGAGAGACCCAGTACTTC.

In DNA form, the CDR3 reads TGTGCCAGCAGGTCGACAGGGGGGAACTATGGCTACACCTTC. Its protein is CASRSTGGNYGYTF. The chain uses TRBV28 and TRBJ1-2; 9 positions match TRBD1. Losses at the gene ends were 6 bases for V and 2 bases for J; bases not matched to a gene: 4. This CDR3 comprises 14 residues. The germline V gene encodes CDR1 MDHEN and CDR2 SYDVKM.